This T cell receptor (beta chain) was identified during a study of beta chain features in type 1 diabetes. Using CD45RO/CCR7/CD25/CD127/CD95/CD27, CD4+ naive, central memory, regulatory and stem cell-like memory cells were sorted. V was trimmed by 3 bases and J by 5 bases, leaving 8 bases between them. CDR1 is MNHEY and CDR2 is SMNVEV in the germline V gene (reference sequence). CDR3 length: 12 amino acids. As every portion of the isolated RNA was reverse transcribed, the sequencing read expressed TCRB transcripts. The average output of naive, central memory and regulatory T cell samples was several million reads. Clones were read by immunoSEQ multiplex PCR, and TCRdb kept only the in-frame ones, dropping some. The table has over 650,000 clones, over 12% seen once. In regard to this clone: The antigen is not known.

The study, taken as a whole, reports: Among patients with Type 1 diabetes, TCRB CDR3s were moderately but significantly shorter in every one of the four CD4+ subsets.

Sequences were obtained from naive CD4+ T cells from blood. The chain recombines TRBV27 with TRBJ2-7, with a possible D match to TRBD1 (5 bases). The sequence was collected from a man between 18 and 35 years old with type 1 diabetes. The CDR3 sequence is CASSFGAHEQYF. CDR3 DNA sequence: TGTGCCAGCAGTTTTGGGGCCCACGAGCAGTACTTC.